This TCR beta chain was retrieved from a study of blood T cell repertoires in COVID-19 (dated by TCRdb to 2018 to 2021). With regard to the full study: Samples covering the acute and convalescent phases of COVID-19 were provided by collaborators in the United States, Italy and Spain. Samples came from the ongoing ImmuneRACE study (first 160 participants) plus 1,254 subjects from 6 global collaborators. The repertoires were released in a freely available public database intended as a resource for research on the immune response to SARS-CoV-2. Where HLA class I and class II types were available, the types were taken from metadata supplied by the sample provider, not from assay-based typing. Deeply sampled blood TCRbeta repertoires from subjects exposed to, actively infected with, or recovered from COVID-19 were included in the dataset. The prospective study material was composed of cDNA or gDNA derived from T cells, B-cell-depleted T cells, or PBMCs. The sample metadata nearly always contained a de-identified subject ID, COVID-19 status, age in years and sex.

The CDR3 has 18 amino acids, counting the end cysteine and phenylalanine. CDR3 DNA only is kept here, 54 bases in frame from base 1. CDR1 and CDR2 are drawn from the germline V gene (reference sequence): LNHDA, SQIVND. The germline V and J ends show losses of 7 bases and 0 bases respectively, and no gene match explains 15 bases of the junction. The immunoSEQ Assay, a bias-controlled multiplex PCR, was used to amplify TCRbeta CDR3 regions from genomic DNA. Turning to the authors' computational methods: The number of nucleated cells in each sample was estimated from the amplification of reference gene primers within the assay. To quantify the absolute abundance of each unique TCRbeta CDR3 rearrangement, sequence reads were collapsed and filtered. Productive Simpson clonality was computed per sample as the square root of Simpson's diversity index over productive rearrangements. Entries here come from immuneACCESS through TCRdb and include only in-frame sequences with V and J called. Some clones fail to appear in such tables; in the studies checked, an unresolved V gene covers under half of the shortfall, and the cause of the remainder is unknown. V and J calls and clone size are as listed in that table; D and trimming were resolved from the DNA. Here the sample has under 350,000 clones; 83% occur a single time. 9.4% of the sample is held by the ten biggest clonotypes.

A second Seattle source provided samples from volunteer blood donors who had recovered from COVID-19. Whole blood was collected in K2EDTA tubes by collaborating institutions according to the institutions' own protocols. Collaborator samples were shipped for TCRbeta analysis as frozen whole blood, isolated PBMCs, or DNA extracted from either sample type. Beyond this particular receptor, the publication reports: The quantity of clinical and demographic metadata differed by source and by participant and was supplied without curation.

On this clone itself: There is no known antigen for this receptor. One base away there is no much larger clone; base qualities are not given.

The TCR comes from a woman in her forties or fifties who had recovered from COVID-19. The sequencing input was peripheral blood. The receptor chain draws on TRBV19 and TRBJ1-5, and 7 junction bases match TRBD1. The nucleotide sequence reads TGTGCCAGTAACGGCCGGTCAACAGGGGCCTATAGCAATCAGCCCCAGCATTTT. It translates to CASNGRSTGAYSNQPQHF.